These 24 T cell receptor beta chains were sequenced from one sample in a study of cytomegalovirus exposure and HLA in healthy donors. The study ran its PCR with 60 Vbeta and 13 Jbeta primers. Repertoires were generated with immunoSEQ multiplex PCR, while TCRdb's copy carries only in-frame clones and drops some. The sample lists around 90,000 clones; more than 55% were seen once. Sequences were obtained from PBMCs. The receptors originated from a woman in her 30s in good health and CMV-seropositive.

The V and J genes are TRBV11-3 and TRBJ2-7; TRBD2 aligns across 9 bases. This CDR3 is 15 amino acids long. The germline V gene has CDR1 SGHNT and CDR2 YENEEA. J was trimmed by 5 bases and V by 2 bases; bases with no gene match: 7. The CDR3 nucleotides are TGTGCCAGCAGCTTAAGGCGGGGGGGCCGGGACGAGCAGTACTTC. It encodes CASSLRRGGRDEQYF.

V gene TRBV7-9 combines with J gene TRBJ2-1, with 10 bases aligning to TRBD1. With 3 bases clipped from V and 5 bases from J, the junction kept 4 bases outside the gene matches. CDR1 SEHNR and CDR2 FQNEAQ come from the germline V gene (reference sequence). This CDR3 region has 15 residues. Here the CDR3 DNA reads TGTGCCAGCAGCTTTTTCGGGACAGGGGACAATGAGCAGTTCTTC. Encoded protein: CASSFFGTGDNEQFF. The complete variable domain, with remaining parts taken from reference TRBV7-9 and TRBJ2-1, reads DTGVSQNPRHKITKRGQNVTFRCDPISEHNRLYWYRQTLGQGPEFLTYFQNEAQLEKSRLLSDRFSAERPKGSFSTLEIQRTEQGDSAMYLCASSFFGTGDNEQFFGPGTRLTVL.

The chain recombines TRBV27 with TRBJ1-2; TRBD1 aligns across 7 bases. The CDR3 is 15 residues long. The germline gives CDR1 MNHEY, CDR2 SMNVEV (reference sequence). V lost 1 base, J lost 5 bases, and 7 bases stayed unmatched. DNA of the CDR3: TGTGCCAGCAGTTTATTTCCGGGACAGCATTATGGCTACACCTTC. Amino acid sequence: CASSLFPGQHYGYTF.

This clone is a singleton in its sample. J is TRBJ2-3 and V is TRBV7-2, with TRBD2 identical over 11 bases. The germline V gene encodes CDR1 SGHTA and CDR2 FQGNSA. The CDR3 has 15 residues. V lost 5 bases and J lost 6; bases outside the gene matches: 7. The CDR3 reads CASSDYGTSGDTQYF. In DNA, the CDR3 is TGTGCCAGCAGCGACTACGGGACTAGCGGTGATACGCAGTATTTT.

This clone was counted a few times. The V gene is TRBV7-2, the J gene TRBJ2-7; TRBD1 is a possible D gene (6 bases). Trimming left V 5 bases short and J 3 bases short, with 17 bases between. From germline, CDR1 is SGHTA and CDR2 FQGNSA. CDR3 length: 15 amino acids. The CDR3: CASSQDSVMGYEQYF. In DNA form, the CDR3 reads TGTGCCAGCAGCCAGGACAGTGTGATGGGCTACGAGCAGTACTTC.

This clone was seen a few times. The chain employs TRBV5-1 and TRBJ2-7; TRBD2 matches 16 bases. Germline CDR1 SGHRS, CDR2 YFSETQ. The CDR3 has 15 amino acids. After removal of 4 bases from V and 6 bases from J, the junction contained 4 bases not matched to a gene. The CDR3 region has the DNA TGCGCCAGCAGCCAGGGACTAGCGGGGGGGCGCGAGCAGTACTTC. This translates into CASSQGLAGGREQYF.

The rearrangement uses TRBV7-2 and TRBJ2-2; perhaps TRBD1 as D (6 bases). With 5 bases removed from V and 9 bases from J, the gap between germline ends came to 16 bases. The CDR3 extends over 14 amino acids. Germline loops: CDR1 SGHTA, CDR2 FQGNSA. The CDR3 loop reads CASSPGQIRRELFF. CDR3 nucleotides: TGTGCCAGCAGCCCTGGACAGATTAGAAGGGAGCTGTTTTTT.

The rearrangement links TRBV7-3 to TRBJ2-3, with D possibly being TRBD1 (7 bases). Trimming left V 1 base short and J 4 bases short, with 15 bases between. The CDR3 is 16 residues long. Germline V gene lookup returns CDR1 SGHTA and CDR2 FQGTGA. The CDR3 DNA sequence: TGTGCCAGCAGCTTAAAAGGGGGCAGGGGGGCAGATACGCAGTATTTT. It encodes CASSLKGGRGADTQYF.

The chain combines TRBV9 with TRBJ2-1, with TRBD2 matching over 10 bases. Per the germline V gene, CDR1 is SGDLS and CDR2 is YYNGEE. CDR3 size: 15 residues. After removal of 1 base from V and 7 bases from J, the junction contained 5 bases not matched to a gene. The CDR3 loop reads CASSVQAGGRNEQFF. The CDR3 DNA follows: TGTGCCAGCAGCGTACAAGCGGGGGGGAGGAATGAGCAGTTCTTC.

In DNA form, the CDR3 reads TGTGCCAGCAGTCCCAGGACAGGCCGGAACACTGAAGCTTTCTTT. Amino acids: CASSPRTGRNTEAFF. The chain is built from TRBV28 and TRBJ1-1; 7 bases fit TRBD1. The CDR3 is 15 amino acids. After removal of 5 bases from V and 1 base from J, the junction contained 7 bases not matched to a gene. Germline V gene data show CDR1 as MDHEN and CDR2 as SYDVKM. Full variable domain (remainder filled in from reference TRBV28 and TRBJ1-1): DVKVTQSSRYLVKRTGEKVFLECVQDMDHENMFWYRQDPGLGLRLIYFSYDVKMKEKGDIPEGYSVSREKKERFSLILESASTNQTSMYLCASSPRTGRNTEAFFGQGTRLTVV.

The genes are TRBV2 and TRBJ2-5; D might be TRBD1 (5 bases). The DNA end lines up better with TRBJ2-7; the J call may be wrong. The CDR3 has 16 amino acids. Germline V gives CDR1 SNHLY, CDR2 FYNNEI. The DNA of the CDR3 is TGTGCCAGCAGTGCACTAACAGGAGTGATCTCCTACGAGCAGTACTTC. Its translation is CASSALTGVISYEQYF.

The chain couples TRBV10-3 to TRBJ2-5, with TRBD2 matching over 13 bases. CDR3 length: 15 amino acids. J gave up 4 bases and V 4 bases, and 3 bases lay outside the gene matches. The germline CDR1 and CDR2 sequences are ENHRY and SYGVKD. DNA of the CDR3: TGTGCCATCAGTGTTGGACTAGCGGGGGCAGAGACCCAGTACTTC. It specifies CAISVGLAGAETQYF.

This chain uses TRBV19 with TRBJ1-4; TRBD1 matches at 7 bases. J lost 5 bases, V lost 7 bases, and 7 bases had no gene match. In germline, CDR1 is LNHDA, CDR2 SQIVND (reference sequence). The CDR3 runs to 14 residues. The CDR3 coding sequence is TGTGCCAGTAACCCGGGACAGAAAAATGAAAAACTGTTTTTT. Its protein product is CASNPGQKNEKLFF.

This clone turned up a few times. The CDR3 nucleotides are TGCGCCAGCAGCTTGACAGTTAACCACGAGCAGTACTTC. Translated: CASSLTVNHEQYF. V and J are TRBV5-1 and TRBJ2-7, with no clear D. CDR3 length equals 13 residues. V lost 1 base and J lost 5, with 10 bases in between. CDR1 is SGHRS, CDR2 YFSETQ, per germline.

In this sample, this clone turned up a few times. The chain couples TRBV6-6 to TRBJ1-4; 10 bases map to TRBD1. Germline CDR1 and CDR2: MNHNY and SVGAGI (reference sequence). This CDR3 region has 14 residues. Germline trimming cut 2 bases from V and 8 bases from J; bases unmatched to any gene: 2. The CDR3 bases are TGTGCCAGCAGTTACGACAGGGGGCGGGAAAAACTGTTTTTT. Translated, it gives CASSYDRGREKLFF.

DNA for the CDR3: TGTGCCAGTAGTACCCGACTAGCGGGGGGCCTTAACACCGGGGAGCTGTTTTTT. As protein: CASSTRLAGGLNTGELFF. The chain carries TRBV19 and TRBJ2-2; 13 bases line up with TRBD2. The CDR3 is 18 amino acids. Germline V gene sequence: CDR1 LNHDA, CDR2 SQIVND (reference sequence). Unmatched junction bases numbered 7, after V lost 4 bases and J lost 2 bases.

This clone turned up a few times. V usage is TRBV19 and J usage is TRBJ1-5; 7 bases map to TRBD1. The CDR3 has 13 residues. Germline V gene data show CDR1 as LNHDA and CDR2 as SQIVND (reference sequence). J gave up 7 bases and V 5 bases, and 5 bases lay outside the gene matches. CDR3 in amino acids: CASSDRVGQPQHF. The CDR3 nucleotides read TGTGCCAGTAGTGACAGGGTTGGGCAGCCCCAGCATTTT.

The chain carries TRBV18 and TRBJ2-7, with TRBD2 as a possible D gene (6 bases). CDR3 length equals 12 residues. The germline gives CDR1 KGHSH, CDR2 LQKENI. The ends were cut back, 0 bases at V and 6 bases at J, with 6 bases in the middle. CDR3 coding DNA: TGTGCCAGCTCACCACCGGAGGGCGAGCAGTACTTC. As protein: CASSPPEGEQYF.

This clone was observed once. The genes are TRBV30 and TRBJ2-5, with D possibly being TRBD1 (6 bases). The J call may be in error: the DNA end matches TRBJ2-7 better. This CDR3 has 14 residues. From germline, CDR1 is GTSNPN and CDR2 SVGIG (reference sequence). This CDR3 reads CAWSSPRGRYEQYF. As DNA, the CDR3 is TGTGCCTGGAGTTCCCCCAGGGGTAGGTACGAGCAGTACTTC.

V usage is TRBV19 and J usage is TRBJ2-3; D is ambiguous. Germline CDR1 and CDR2: LNHDA and SQIVND (reference sequence). CDR3 length: 13 amino acids. V was clipped by 4 bases and J by 2 bases, with 7 bases between them. Here the CDR3 reads CASSSQITDTQYF. CDR3 DNA sequence: TGTGCCAGTAGTAGCCAGATCACAGATACGCAGTATTTT. Using reference TRBV19 and TRBJ2-3 for the parts outside the CDR3, the full variable domain is DGGITQSPKYLFRKEGQNVTLSCEQNLNHDAMYWYRQDPGQGLRLIYYSQIVNDFQKGDIAEGYSVSREKKESFPLTVTSAQKNPTAFYLCASSSQITDTQYFGPGTRLTVL.

This clone has just a few counts. The V call is TRBV18, the J call TRBJ2-7; 10 nucleotides agree with TRBD1. The CDR3 contains 14 residues. The V and J ends lost 3 bases and 5 bases, in that order; junction bases with no gene match: 4. Germline V lookup: CDR1 KGHSH, CDR2 LQKENI. CDR3 sequence reads: CASSPGQGSDEQYF. The CDR3 nucleotides read TGTGCCAGCTCACCGGGACAGGGGTCCGACGAGCAGTACTTC.

In this sample, this clone turned up a few times. The chain uses TRBV18 and TRBJ2-5; TRBD1 might be the D (6 bases). Germline-derived CDR1 and CDR2 are KGHSH and LQKENI. The CDR3 loop spans 15 amino acids. V was trimmed by 2 bases and J by 5 bases, leaving 15 bases between them. The CDR3 bases are TGTGCCAGCTCACCAAGGAATACAGGGAAGGAGACCCAGTACTTC. This sequence encodes CASSPRNTGKETQYF.

V gene TRBV27 combines with J gene TRBJ1-5; D is uncertain. The V gene lost 1 base and the J gene lost 7 bases, with 11 bases spanning the gap. This CDR3 comprises 14 residues. Germline V gene sequence: CDR1 MNHEY, CDR2 SMNVEV (reference sequence). The CDR3 nucleotides are TGTGCCAGCAGTTTATTGGGCTTTGGGCAGCCCCAGCATTTT. Its translation is CASSLLGFGQPQHF.

The rearrangement links TRBV7-9 to TRBJ1-3; D unresolved. The ends were cut back, 4 bases at V and 2 bases at J, with 3 bases in the middle. The germline V gene has CDR1 SEHNR and CDR2 FQNEAQ (reference sequence). The CDR3 totals 12 residues. The chain's CDR3 is CASSSTGNTIYF. The CDR3 coding sequence is TGTGCCAGCAGCTCAACTGGAAACACCATATATTTT.